The 17 T cell receptor beta chains listed next were all sequenced from one sample in a study of Graves' ophthalmopathy and Graves' hyperthyroidism. The study amplified TCR beta CDR3 regions using RNA transcripts. RT-PCR with HTBI primers came first, then second-round multiplex PCR. Each CDR3 protein is one row after TCRdb ran MiXCR on the multiplex PCR reads. The sample holds approximately 480,000 distinct CDR3 sequences, approximately 15% seen once. The sample comprised blood. The receptors were gathered from a woman in her 30s with Graves' ophthalmopathy.

In this sample, this clonotype turned up many times. The gene calls are TRBV28 and TRBJ1-1, with D perhaps matching TRBD1 (5 bases). CDR3 length equals 15 residues. Germline V gene data show CDR1 as MDHEN and CDR2 as SYDVKM. V was trimmed by 3 bases and J by 4 bases, leaving 15 bases between them. CDR3 sequence: CASSFPKGGTTEAFF. CDR3 DNA sequence: TGTGCCAGCAGTTTCCCTAAGGGAGGGACCACTGAAGCTTTCTTT.

This clonotype was detected ten times or more. CDR3 nucleotides: TGTGCCAGTAGCCTGGACATAGCCTACGAGCAGTACTTC. Its protein is CASSLDIAYEQYF. V gene TRBV19 combines with J gene TRBJ2-7; TRBD1 is a possible D gene (5 bases). The CDR3 length is 13 residues. Germline V gene lookup returns CDR1 LNHDA and CDR2 SQIVND (reference sequence). Trimming pared 6 bases from V and 2 bases from J, leaving 11 bases between. Full variable domain (missing parts from reference TRBV19 and TRBJ2-7): DGGITQSPKYLFRKEGQNVTLSCEQNLNHDAMYWYRQDPGQGLRLIYYSQIVNDFQKGDIAEGYSVSREKKESFPLTVTSAQKNPTAFYLCASSLDIAYEQYFGPGTRLTVT.

This clonotype was observed many times. The chain links TRBV28 to TRBJ1-1, with D maybe TRBD1 (6 bases). The CDR3 has 14 amino acids. In germline, CDR1 is MDHEN, CDR2 SYDVKM. Trimming left V 6 bases short and J 1 base short, with 12 bases between. The CDR3 protein is CASSQPGQNTEAFF. DNA of the CDR3: TGTGCCAGCAGCCAACCGGGACAGAACACTGAAGCTTTCTTT.

This clonotype was seen at least ten times. V gene TRBV30 combines with J gene TRBJ1-1, with D unresolved. Germline CDR1 and CDR2: GTSNPN and SVGIG (reference sequence). The CDR3 contains 12 residues. V gave up 1 base and J gave up 2 bases, with 5 bases separating them. For the CDR3, the DNA is TGTGCCTGGAGTGGTGGAAACACTGAAGCTTTCTTT. Its translation is CAWSGGNTEAFF.

The gene calls are TRBV15 and TRBJ1-2, with TRBD1 as a possible D gene (6 bases). Germline V lookup: CDR1 LNHNV, CDR2 YYDKDF (reference sequence). This CDR3 is 16 amino acids long. V was trimmed by 3 bases and J by 6 bases, leaving 20 bases between them. The chain's CDR3 is CATSSGARQVRDGYTF. In nucleotides, the CDR3 is TGTGCCACCAGCAGTGGCGCCAGACAGGTCCGAGATGGCTACACCTTC.

As regards this clonotype: This may come from a read error, since a much larger clone is one base off. The J gene is TRBJ2-7, the V gene TRBV6-1, with 7 nucleotides matching TRBD2. This CDR3 spans 16 amino acids. Per germline, CDR1 MNHNS and CDR2 SASEGT. The CDR3 here is CASSPPQSGIDYEQCF. The CDR3 coding sequence is TGTGCCAGCAGCCCGCCACAGAGCGGGATTGACTACGAGCAGTGCTTC.

This clonotype was observed at least ten times. The gene calls are TRBV20-1 and TRBJ2-7, with 13 nucleotides matching TRBD2. CDR3 length equals 16 residues. Germline assignment: CDR1 DFQATT and CDR2 SNEGSKA (reference sequence). With V trimmed by 5 bases and J by 1 base, 8 bases remained unmatched. CDR3 region: CSAYGLAGDPSYEQYF. The CDR3 DNA follows: TGCAGTGCTTACGGACTAGCGGGGGACCCGTCCTACGAGCAGTACTTC.

In this sample, this clonotype turned up many times. The rearrangement uses TRBV13 and TRBJ2-5, with D possibly matching TRBD2 (7 bases). Germline-derived CDR1 and CDR2 are PRHDT and FYEKMQ (reference sequence). V lost 8 bases and J lost 3, with 19 bases in between. The CDR3 contains 15 residues. CDR3 DNA: TGTGCCAGCCGTCCGGGGGGCTCTGGAAAAGAGACCCAGTACTTC. Its translation is CASRPGGSGKETQYF.

This clonotype has ten or more counts. This sequence joins TRBV7-2 and TRBJ2-7; TRBD2 matches 7 bases. CDR3 size: 15 residues. Losses at the gene ends were 2 bases for V and 2 bases for J; bases not matched to a gene: 6. The V gene's germline CDR1 is SGHTA and CDR2 FQGNSA. CDR3 nucleotide sequence: TGTGCCAGCAGCTTATGGGCTAGCGGCCCCTACGAGCAGTACTTC. Translated, it gives CASSLWASGPYEQYF.

V usage is TRBV11-2 and J usage is TRBJ1-1, with D uncertain. V lost 1 base, J lost 1 base, and 13 bases lay in between. Germline V CDR1 and CDR2: SGHAT, FQNNGV. The CDR3 contains 16 residues. The CDR3, as DNA: TGTGCCAGCAGCTTAGTGGCGGGATCACCGAACACTGAAGCTTTCTTT. Its translation: CASSLVAGSPNTEAFF.

This clonotype was observed at least ten times. CDR3 DNA sequence: TGTGCCAGCAGCTCGTCACAGTCCTCCTACGAGCAGTACTTC. Amino acid sequence: CASSSSQSSYEQYF. V usage is TRBV2 and J usage is TRBJ2-7; D is undetermined. Germline-derived CDR1 and CDR2 are SNHLY and FYNNEI. This CDR3 has 14 residues. The germline V and J ends were trimmed by 6 bases and 0 bases, with 12 bases remaining between them.

This clonotype occurred a few times. J is TRBJ1-1 and V is TRBV12-3 or TRBV12-4; 9 nucleotides line up with TRBD1. The CDR3 spans 14 residues. J was trimmed by 7 bases and V by 6 bases; bases with no gene match: 9. CDR3 sequence: CASSRAETGGEAFF. CDR3 nucleotide sequence: TGTGCCAGCAGCAGGGCGGAGACAGGGGGTGAAGCTTTCTTT.

This clonotype was recorded many times. The rearrangement links TRBV7-9 to TRBJ1-1, with D unresolved. The CDR3 is made up of 14 amino acids. Germline loops: CDR1 SEHNR, CDR2 FQNEAQ (reference sequence). V gave up 0 bases and J gave up 1 base, with 6 bases separating them. CDR3 in amino acids: CASSLALPNTEAFF. Written as DNA, the CDR3 is TGTGCCAGCAGCTTAGCGCTCCCGAACACTGAAGCTTTCTTT. Drawing the rest from reference TRBV7-9 and TRBJ1-1, the complete variable domain is DTGVSQNPRHKITKRGQNVTFRCDPISEHNRLYWYRQTLGQGPEFLTYFQNEAQLEKSRLLSDRFSAERPKGSFSTLEIQRTEQGDSAMYLCASSLALPNTEAFFGQGTRLTVV.

This clonotype was found many times. The chain combines TRBV12-3 or TRBV12-4 with TRBJ1-1; D uncertain. The CDR3 runs 13 residues. V was trimmed by 3 bases and J by 3 bases, leaving 8 bases between them. The CDR3 spells CASSFERYTEAFF. The CDR3 DNA reads as TGTGCCAGCAGTTTCGAAAGGTACACTGAAGCTTTCTTT.

As concerns this clonotype: A read error may explain this, as a much larger clone is one base away. V is TRBV12-3 or TRBV12-4 and J is TRBJ1-1, with D unresolved. V lost 4 bases and J 6 bases, leaving 15 bases between the germline ends. This CDR3 is built from 14 residues. CDR3 sequence reads: CASSWWEQGSEAFF. The CDR3 DNA reads TGTGCCAGCAGTTGGTGGGAGCAAGGATCTGAAGCTTTCTTT.

At least ten counts were recorded for this clonotype. CDR3 residues: CASRSGGGGNQPQHF. The CDR3 DNA sequence: TGTGCCAGCAGGTCAGGGGGCGGGGGCAATCAGCCCCAGCATTTT. V gene TRBV28 combines with J gene TRBJ1-5, with 8 positions matching TRBD1. CDR1 and CDR2 (germline): MDHEN, SYDVKM. Trimming took 6 bases from V and 2 from J; bases not matched to a gene: 6. The length of the CDR3 is 15 residues.

This clonotype appeared many times. This chain uses TRBV10-3 with TRBJ2-5, with a weak D call TRBD2 (6 bases). The germline CDR1 and CDR2 sequences are ENHRY and SYGVKD. This CDR3 has 14 amino acids. Trimming shortened V by 4 bases and J by 5 bases, and 14 bases separated the two germline ends. The CDR3 nucleotides are TGTGCCATCAGTGGAAGTAGCGGAACCGAGACCCAGTACTTC. Translation: CAISGSSGTETQYF.